This note documents a single T cell receptor (beta chain) sequence. MiXCR was run by TCRdb on the 5' RACE reads, yielding one entry per CDR3 protein. The data show some 98,000 distinct CDR3 sequences, 15% to 20% seen once. Trimming stripped 7 bases from V and 12 bases from J, with 25 bases between. This CDR3 has 16 residues. This specimen comes from a study of early T cells in non-severe SARS-CoV-2 infection. At the level of the study: Investigators sequenced bulk RNA drawn from unsorted whole blood, and chains remained unpaired.

The TCR comes from an adult who was a healthcare worker with PCR-confirmed SARS-CoV-2 infection or an uninfected control (not recorded which). The rearrangement joins TRBV12-3 or TRBV12-4 to TRBJ2-6; a weak D match, TRBD1 (8 bases). The sample consisted of whole blood. The CDR3 DNA sequence: TGTGCCAGCACTCCCAGAAGGACAGGGAGGGAAACCGTCCTGACTTTC. Its translation is CASTPRRTGRETVLTF.